These 8 T cell receptor beta chains share one sample of origin, sequenced in a study of blood T cells in healthy people across ages. Primed by a sample-barcoded 5' primer and a J-beta primer mix, a second PCR proceeded for about 6 to 12 cycles. TCRdb reanalysed the 5' RACE reads using MiXCR and keeps one entry per CDR3 protein. The data show some 1.8 million distinct CDR3 sequences, more than 35% seen once. The material sequenced was blood. The origin of the receptors is a human donor in good health.

The J gene is TRBJ2-2, the V gene TRBV15, with D possibly being TRBD2 (5 bases). Germline assignment: CDR1 LNHNV and CDR2 YYDKDF (reference sequence). The V gene lost 3 bases and the J gene lost 0 bases, with 17 bases spanning the gap. This CDR3 comprises 18 residues. DNA for the CDR3: TGTGCCACCAGCAGTCCCGTAGGGAGCGGCGCGAACACCGGGGAGCTGTTTTTT. Protein sequence: CATSSPVGSGANTGELFF.

This clonotype was detected only a few times. The chain employs TRBV9 and TRBJ2-7; D possibly corresponds to TRBD1 (5 bases). The V end lost 4 bases, the J end lost 2 bases, and 13 bases lay between the germline ends. The germline CDR1 and CDR2 sequences are SGDLS and YYNGEE. This CDR3 is built from 14 residues. In DNA, the CDR3 is TGTGCCAGCAGCCCGAGACAGAAACCCTACGAGCAGTACTTC. It is translated as CASSPRQKPYEQYF.

This clonotype was picked up one time. V gene TRBV20-1 combines with J gene TRBJ1-5; possible D gene TRBD1, 5 bases. The CDR3 length is 15 residues. Trimming stripped 1 base from V and 0 bases from J, with 10 bases between. In germline, CDR1 is DFQATT, CDR2 SNEGSKA (reference sequence). This CDR3 reads CSARGGGYSNQPQHF. The CDR3 coding sequence is TGCAGTGCTAGAGGGGGGGGATATAGCAATCAGCCCCAGCATTTT.

This clonotype was seen a handful of times. This rearrangement joins TRBV9 to TRBJ1-1; 8 bases map to TRBD1. The germline CDR1 and CDR2 sequences are SGDLS and YYNGEE. The CDR3 is 15 amino acids. V trimming: 0 bases; J trimming: 3 bases; junction bases outside the gene matches: 4. CDR3 in amino acids: CASSVGQGADTEAFF. The CDR3 nucleotides read TGTGCCAGCAGCGTAGGTCAGGGGGCGGACACTGAAGCTTTCTTT.

The J gene is TRBJ2-3, the V gene TRBV4-3, with unresolved D. Germline CDR1 and CDR2: LGHNA and YSLEER. The CDR3 loop spans 13 amino acids. V lost 4 bases, J lost 5 bases, and 10 bases lay in between. For the CDR3, the DNA is TGCGCCAGCAGCCTCAATGCACGAGATACGCAGTATTTT. It translates to CASSLNARDTQYF.

This clonotype was counted only a few times. V is TRBV12-5 and J is TRBJ1-1, with D tentatively TRBD1 (5 bases). V was trimmed by 3 bases and J by 2 bases, leaving 13 bases between them. The CDR3 has 15 amino acids. Germline V gives CDR1 LGHNT, CDR2 FRNRAP. CDR3 coding DNA: TGTGCTAGTGGTTTTCCGCAGGGTATCAACACTGAAGCTTTCTTT. Encoded protein: CASGFPQGINTEAFF.

This clonotype came up a few times. This chain uses TRBV28 with TRBJ1-5; the D gene is possibly TRBD1 (6 bases). Deletions cut 3 bases from V and 4 bases from J, with 13 bases between. CDR3 length: 15 residues. Germline V lookup: CDR1 MDHEN, CDR2 SYDVKM. The CDR3: CASSFYPQGNQPQHF. The CDR3 DNA reads as TGTGCCAGCAGTTTTTATCCTCAGGGGAATCAGCCCCAGCATTTT.

The chain couples TRBV7-2 to TRBJ1-5; D gene uncertain. The CDR3 spans 16 residues. The ends were cut back, 1 base at V and 0 bases at J, with 10 bases in the middle. Germline assignment: CDR1 SGHTA and CDR2 FQGNSA. The CDR3 is CASSLGSVLSNQPQHF. Here the CDR3 DNA reads TGTGCCAGCAGCTTAGGCTCCGTACTTAGCAATCAGCCCCAGCATTTT.